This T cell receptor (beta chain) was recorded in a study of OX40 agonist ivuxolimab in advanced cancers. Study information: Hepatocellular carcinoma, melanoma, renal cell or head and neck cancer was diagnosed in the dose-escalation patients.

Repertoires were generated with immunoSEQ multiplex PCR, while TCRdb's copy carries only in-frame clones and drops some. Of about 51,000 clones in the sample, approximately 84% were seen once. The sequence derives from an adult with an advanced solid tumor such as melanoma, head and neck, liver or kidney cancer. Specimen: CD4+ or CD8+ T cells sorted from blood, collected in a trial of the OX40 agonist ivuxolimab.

The CDR3 DNA reads as TGTGCCAGCAGTCCCGGGGGTTTTGAGACCCAGTACTTC. Residues: CASSPGGFETQYF. The chain combines TRBV6-5 with TRBJ2-5, with a possible D match to TRBD2 (6 bases). V was shortened by 5 bases and J by 5 bases, with 12 bases between the two germline ends. Looked up from germline, CDR1 is MNHEY and CDR2 is SVGAGI. This CDR3 is built from 13 residues.